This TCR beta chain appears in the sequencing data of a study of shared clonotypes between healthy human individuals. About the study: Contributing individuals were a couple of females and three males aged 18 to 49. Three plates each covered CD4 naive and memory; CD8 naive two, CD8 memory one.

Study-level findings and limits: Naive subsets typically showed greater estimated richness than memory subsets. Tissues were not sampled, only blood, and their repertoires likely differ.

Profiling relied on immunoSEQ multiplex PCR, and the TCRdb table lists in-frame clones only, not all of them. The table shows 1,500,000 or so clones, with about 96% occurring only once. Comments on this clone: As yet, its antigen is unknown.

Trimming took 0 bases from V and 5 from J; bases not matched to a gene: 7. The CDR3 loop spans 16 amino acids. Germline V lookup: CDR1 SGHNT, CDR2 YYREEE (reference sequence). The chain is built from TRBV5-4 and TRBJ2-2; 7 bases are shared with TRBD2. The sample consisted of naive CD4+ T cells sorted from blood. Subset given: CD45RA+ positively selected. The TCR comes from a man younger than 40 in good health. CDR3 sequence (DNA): TGTGCCAGCAGCTTGGGACGCGGGAGCGGGACCGGGGAGCTGTTTTTT. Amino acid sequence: CASSLGRGSGTGELFF.